This TCR beta chain appears in the sequencing data of a study of OX40 agonist ivuxolimab in advanced cancers. This CDR3 spans 15 amino acids. V was shortened by 1 base and J by 2 bases, with 9 bases between the two germline ends. Per germline, CDR1 SGHAT and CDR2 FQNNGV. Only in-frame clones appear in the TCRdb table, and some are missing; sequencing was by immunoSEQ multiplex PCR. The repertoire holds 70,000 to 85,000 clones, with roughly 90% as singletons. The TCR originated in an adult with an advanced solid tumor such as melanoma, head and neck, liver or kidney cancer. The material was CD4+ or CD8+ T cells sorted from blood, obtained in a trial of the OX40 agonist ivuxolimab. The rearrangement links TRBV11-2 to TRBJ2-1, with D possibly TRBD1 on 6 matching bases. This CDR3 is CASSLGGLAYNEQFF. The CDR3 DNA reads TGTGCCAGCAGCTTAGGGGGGCTAGCCTACAATGAGCAGTTCTTC.